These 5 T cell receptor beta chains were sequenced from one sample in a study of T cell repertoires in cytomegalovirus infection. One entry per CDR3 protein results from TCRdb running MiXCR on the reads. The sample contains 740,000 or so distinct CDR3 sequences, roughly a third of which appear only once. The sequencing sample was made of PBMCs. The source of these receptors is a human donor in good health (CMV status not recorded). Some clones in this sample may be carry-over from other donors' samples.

In DNA, the CDR3 is TGTGCCAGCAGTTACGGGACAGGTAGCGAGCAGTACTTC. This sequence encodes CASSYGTGSEQYF. The rearrangement links TRBV6-5 to TRBJ2-7; 8 nucleotides line up with TRBD1. The CDR3 consists of 13 residues. J lost 6 bases, V lost 2 bases, and 3 bases had no gene match. The V gene's germline CDR1 is MNHEY and CDR2 SVGAGI.

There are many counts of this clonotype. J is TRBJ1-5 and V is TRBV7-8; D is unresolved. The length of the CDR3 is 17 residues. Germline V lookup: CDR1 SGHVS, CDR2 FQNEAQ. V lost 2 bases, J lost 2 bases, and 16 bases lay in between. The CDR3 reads CASSLSGGTAGNQPQHF. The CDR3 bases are TGTGCCAGCAGCTTATCGGGAGGAACGGCGGGCAATCAGCCCCAGCATTTT.

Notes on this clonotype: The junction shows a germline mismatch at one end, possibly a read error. CDR3 loop: CASSSEPTNTEALF. The CDR3, as DNA: TGTGCCAGCAGCTCCGAACCAACGAACACTGAAGCTTTATTT. The chain has TRBV7-6 and TRBJ1-1; no clear D gene. This CDR3 region has 14 residues. CDR1 is SGHVS and CDR2 is FNYEAQ in the germline V gene.

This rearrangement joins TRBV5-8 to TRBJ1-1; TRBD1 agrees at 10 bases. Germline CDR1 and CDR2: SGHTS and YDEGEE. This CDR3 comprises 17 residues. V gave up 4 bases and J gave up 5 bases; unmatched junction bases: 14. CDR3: CASSVVGDRGKETEAFF. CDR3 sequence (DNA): TGTGCCAGCAGCGTGGTAGGGGACAGGGGTAAGGAGACTGAAGCTTTCTTT.

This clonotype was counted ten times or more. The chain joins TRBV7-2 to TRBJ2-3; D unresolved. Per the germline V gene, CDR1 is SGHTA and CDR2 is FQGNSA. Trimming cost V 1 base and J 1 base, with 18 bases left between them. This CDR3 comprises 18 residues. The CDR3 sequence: CASSLERLGLGGTDTQYF. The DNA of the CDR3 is TGTGCCAGCAGCTTAGAGAGGCTAGGCTTGGGTGGCACAGATACGCAGTATTTT.